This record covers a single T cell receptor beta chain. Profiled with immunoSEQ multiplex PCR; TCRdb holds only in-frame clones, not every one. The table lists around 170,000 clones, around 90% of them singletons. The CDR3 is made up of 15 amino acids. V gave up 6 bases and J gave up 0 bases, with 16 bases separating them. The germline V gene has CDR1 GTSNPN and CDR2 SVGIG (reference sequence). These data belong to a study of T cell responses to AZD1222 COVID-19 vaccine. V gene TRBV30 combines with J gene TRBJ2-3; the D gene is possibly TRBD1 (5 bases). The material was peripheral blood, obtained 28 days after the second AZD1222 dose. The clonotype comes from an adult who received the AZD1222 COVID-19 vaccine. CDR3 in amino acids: CACQQAATSTDTQYF. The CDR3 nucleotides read TGTGCCTGCCAACAGGCGGCAACTAGCACAGATACGCAGTATTTT.